This T cell receptor beta chain was identified in a study of T cell repertoires in cytomegalovirus infection. Study background: In the study, CMV epitopes included recently identified HLA-C-restricted and well-studied HLA-B-restricted ones.

Per germline, CDR1 SNHLY and CDR2 FYNNEI. The CDR3 sequence is 13 residues long. With 11 bases clipped from V and 3 bases from J, the junction kept 8 bases outside the gene matches. Broader study findings: The ex vivo response was dominated by HLA-C-restricted CMV-specific TCR beta clonotypes.

With respect to this clonotype: Antigen: not known.

Each CDR3 protein is one row after TCRdb ran MiXCR on the reads. The top ten clones hold 11% to 15% of a sample with roughly 990,000 distinct CDR3 sequences, around 31% of them seen once. The clonotype originates from a human donor in good health (CMV status not recorded). Some clones in this sample may be carry-over from other donors' samples. J is TRBJ1-1 and V is TRBV2; 8 nucleotides align to TRBD1. Sample: cultured CD8+ T cells from PBMCs, taken from culture after CMV antigen stimulation. In nucleotides, the CDR3 is TGTGCCGTCCCGGGACAGGCGGACACTGAAGCTTTCTTT. It translates to CAVPGQADTEAFF.